A selection of T cell receptor beta chains follows, all from one sample in a study of blood T cell repertoires in COVID-19. The table came from immunoSEQ multiplex PCR; TCRdb's copy has only in-frame clones and leaves some out. The sample lists around 260,000 clones, around nine tenths occurring once. The sequencing sample was made of peripheral blood. These receptors all stem from a man aged 35 to 55 who had recovered from COVID-19. Each CDR3 is given with its conserved first and last residue. A D gene is named only where the DNA matches it firmly. Clone size, where shown, is once, few, many, or a class for clones that have expanded.

CASNVDSDSNQPQHF | TGTGCCAGTAACGTGGACAGCGATAGCAATCAGCCCCAGCATTTT | NA | TRBJ1-5 | NA | TRBV19
CASSRPGQFNSPLHF | TGCGCCAGCAGCCGCCCGGGACAATTTAATTCACCCCTCCACTTT | NA | TRBJ1-6 | few | TRBV4-1
CASSISGIHGYTF | TGTGCCAGTAGTATCTCAGGGATCCATGGCTACACCTTC | NA | TRBJ1-2 | NA | TRBV19
CASSGNRGQGNQPQHF | TGTGCCAGCAGTGGGAACAGGGGGCAGGGCAATCAGCCCCAGCATTTT | TRBD1 | TRBJ1-5 | few | TRBV2
CASSLGAQVTYEQYF | TGTGCCAGCAGCTTAGGGGCACAGGTAACCTACGAGCAGTACTTC | NA | TRBJ2-7 | NA | TRBV7-2
CAIKRGLDNEQFF | TGTGCCATCAAAAGGGGCTTGGACAATGAGCAGTTCTTC | NA | TRBJ2-1 | once | TRBV10-3
CASSLVAARSYEQYF | TGTGCCAGCAGCTTGGTAGCAGCTCGCTCCTACGAGCAGTACTTC | NA | TRBJ2-7 | NA | TRBV5-6
CASRELAVFGELFF | TGTGCCAGCAGAGAACTAGCGGTTTTCGGGGAGCTGTTTTTT | TRBD2 | TRBJ2-2 | NA | TRBV27
CASSPRPRQGARRNYGYTF | TGTGCCAGTAGCCCTCGGCCCCGACAGGGGGCCCGACGGAACTATGGCTACACCTTC | TRBD1 | TRBJ1-2 | NA | TRBV19
CASSENPGRGLGPNYGYTF | TGTGCCAGCAGCGAGAACCCGGGCAGGGGGCTGGGTCCTAACTATGGCTACACCTTC | TRBD1 | TRBJ1-2 | NA | TRBV9
CASSLSRLGAAGANVLTF | TGCGCCAGCAGCCTGTCTCGATTAGGGGCCGCGGGGGCCAACGTCCTGACTTTC | NA | TRBJ2-6 | NA | TRBV5-1
CSARRDNEQFF | TGCAGTGCTAGGAGGGACAATGAGCAGTTCTTC | NA | TRBJ2-1 | NA | TRBV20-1
CASSRSGRGTDTQYF | TGTGCCAGCAGTCGGTCAGGGAGGGGCACAGATACGCAGTATTTT | TRBD2 | TRBJ2-3 | NA | TRBV6-4
CAGRGQGDYGYTF | TGTGCCGGACGGGGACAGGGGGACTATGGCTACACCTTC | TRBD1 | TRBJ1-2 | NA | TRBV9
CASSPIAGGYNEQFF | TGTGCCAGCAGCCCCATTGCGGGGGGATACAATGAGCAGTTCTTC | TRBD2 | TRBJ2-1 | NA | TRBV9
CASSLSGLLNTEAFF | TGTGCCAGCAGCTTATCAGGTCTTCTGAACACTGAAGCTTTCTTT | NA | TRBJ1-1 | NA | TRBV7-8
CASSRQGNYGYTF | TGTGCCAGCAGTCGACAGGGGAACTATGGCTACACCTTC | TRBD1 | TRBJ1-2 | NA | TRBV12-3/TRBV12-4
CASSGRGLTYAGELFF | TGTGCCAGCAGTGGGAGAGGTCTCACGTACGCCGGGGAGCTGTTTTTT | NA | TRBJ2-2 | NA | TRBV9
CASSPGQAREQYF | TGTGCCAGCTCACCCGGACAGGCCAGAGAGCAGTACTTC | TRBD1 | TRBJ2-7 | NA | TRBV18
CASSGGYEQYF | TGCGCCAGCTCGGGGGGCTACGAGCAGTACTTC | TRBD2 | TRBJ2-7 | NA | TRBV5-1
CASSQDQGKTDTQYF | TGCGCCAGCAGCCAAGATCAGGGGAAGACGGATACGCAGTATTTT | NA | TRBJ2-3 | NA | TRBV4-3
CATSRDSRSYEQYF | TGTGCCACCAGCAGGGACAGTAGATCCTACGAGCAGTACTTC | NA | TRBJ2-7 | NA | TRBV15
CAISVSGTGHYEQYF | TGTGCCATCAGTGTTTCCGGGACAGGCCACTACGAGCAGTACTTC | TRBD1 | TRBJ2-7 | NA | TRBV10-3
CASSRYTGGDTEAFF | TGTGCCAGCTCACGATACACCGGAGGGGACACTGAAGCTTTCTTT | NA | TRBJ1-1 | NA | TRBV18
CASSTRSGPSDEQFF | TGTGCCAGCAGCACAAGAAGCGGTCCCAGCGATGAGCAGTTCTTC | NA | TRBJ2-1 | NA | TRBV7-3
CASSPPRDRQNTEAFF | TGTGCCAGCAGCCCGCCCCGGGACAGGCAGAACACTGAAGCTTTCTTT | TRBD1 | TRBJ1-1 | NA | TRBV7-9
CASSHPGTGDYTF | TGTGCCAGCAGCCACCCCGGGACAGGGGACTACACCTTC | TRBD1 | TRBJ1-2 | once | TRBV25-1
CASSPPGGSSYNEQFF | TGTGCCAGCAGCCCCCCCGGGGGTAGCTCCTACAATGAGCAGTTCTTC | NA | TRBJ2-1 | few | TRBV7-9
CASTRAGDIQYF | TGTGCCAGCACTCGGGCGGGGGACATTCAGTACTTC | TRBD2 | TRBJ2-4 | NA | TRBV2
CASSLTGPGANVLTF | TGTGCCAGCAGCTTAACCGGTCCTGGGGCCAACGTCCTGACTTTC | NA | TRBJ2-6 | NA | TRBV7-3
CASSIQGAKNIQYF | TGTGCCAGTAGTATACAGGGCGCCAAAAACATTCAGTACTTC | NA | TRBJ2-4 | NA | TRBV19